One and the same sample provided the 29 T cell receptor beta chains below, sequenced in a study of blood T cell repertoires in COVID-19. Sequencing was performed with immunoSEQ multiplex PCR; in TCRdb, only in-frame clones are kept and a portion is missing. Of over 15,000 clones in the sample, around four fifths were seen once. Sequencing was carried out using peripheral blood. The receptors were gathered from a man in his sixties or seventies with active or convalescent COVID-19.

The CDR3 region has the DNA TGTGCCAGCTCACGGTCAGGGTTAGGGCAGCCCCAGCATTTT. Its protein is CASSRSGLGQPQHF. The gene calls are TRBV18 and TRBJ1-5; D perhaps matches TRBD1 (5 bases). Per the germline V gene, CDR1 is KGHSH and CDR2 is LQKENI. The CDR3 totals 14 residues. The germline V and J ends were trimmed by 4 bases and 7 bases, with 14 bases remaining between them.

The chain has TRBV30 and TRBJ2-1; 11 nucleotides line up with TRBD2. The CDR3 sequence is 15 residues long. V dropped 0 bases and J dropped 6; count of bases not matched to a gene: 4. The germline V gene has CDR1 GTSNPN and CDR2 SVGIG (reference sequence). As DNA, the CDR3 is TGTGCCTGGAGTGTCCTAGCGGGAGGTGTCAATGAGCAGTTCTTC. This sequence encodes CAWSVLAGGVNEQFF.

The chain combines TRBV10-3 with TRBJ2-7, with TRBD1 matching 9 bases. This CDR3 has 17 residues. Per the germline V gene, CDR1 is ENHRY and CDR2 is SYGVKD. V was clipped by 10 bases and J by 5 bases; unmatched bases: 21. Written as DNA, the CDR3 is TGTGCCACTGCCTCCGGGACAGGGATTTCGAGCGGTCACGAGCAGTACTTC. Encoded protein: CATASGTGISSGHEQYF.

The chain has TRBV2 and TRBJ1-2; D might be TRBD1 (5 bases). This CDR3 has 15 residues. Trimming removed 4 bases from V and 8 bases from J, with 20 bases in between. Germline loops: CDR1 SNHLY, CDR2 FYNNEI. The CDR3: CASSARAGSSTGYTF. DNA for the CDR3: TGTGCCAGCAGTGCTCGAGCAGGGTCATCTACCGGCTACACCTTC. The full variable domain, rest sourced from reference TRBV2 and TRBJ1-2, is EPEVTQTPSHQVTQMGQEVILRCVPISNHLYFYWYRQILGQKVEFLVSFYNNEISEKSEIFDDQFSVERPDGSNFTLKIRSTKLEDSAMYFCASSARAGSSTGYTFGSGTRLTVV.

This clone was found a few times. The chain has TRBV4-2 and TRBJ2-2; TRBD1 might be the D (6 bases). V was clipped by 0 bases and J by 0 bases, with 14 bases between them. This CDR3 is built from 18 residues. Per germline, CDR1 LGHNA and CDR2 YNFKEQ. The DNA of the CDR3 is TGTGCCAGCAGCCAAGACCAGAAGACAGGACCGAACACCGGGGAGCTGTTTTTT. Translated: CASSQDQKTGPNTGELFF.

This clone was observed a handful of times. CDR3 sequence: CASTGFAQGDTEAFF. The CDR3 bases are TGTGCCAGCACCGGGTTCGCGCAAGGGGACACTGAAGCTTTCTTT. The genes are TRBV28 and TRBJ1-1; a weak D match, TRBD1 (5 bases). Germline CDR1 reads MDHEN; CDR2 reads SYDVKM. The CDR3 has 15 amino acids. The V end lost 7 bases, the J end lost 3 bases, and 18 bases lay between the germline ends.

This chain links TRBV19 with TRBJ1-1; 7 nucleotides agree with TRBD1. With V trimmed by 3 bases and J by 8 bases, 6 bases remained unmatched. Germline V gene sequence: CDR1 LNHDA, CDR2 SQIVND (reference sequence). This CDR3 has 13 amino acids. In DNA form, the CDR3 reads TGTGCCAGTAGTATCCGACAGGGCGGAGAAGCTTTCTTT. Translating it yields CASSIRQGGEAFF.

The rearrangement uses TRBV5-1 and TRBJ2-3; the D is unclear. This CDR3 spans 14 amino acids. V was clipped by 1 base and J by 3 bases, with 9 bases between them. Germline V gene lookup returns CDR1 SGHRS and CDR2 YFSETQ. CDR3 residues: CASSLFQRTDTQYF. The CDR3 DNA reads as TGCGCCAGCAGCTTGTTCCAGCGAACAGATACGCAGTATTTT.

The chain combines TRBV12-3 or TRBV12-4 with TRBJ1-2; unclear D gene. Deletions cut 8 bases from V and 3 bases from J, with 13 bases between. The CDR3 covers 13 residues. The CDR3 sequence is CASRGMGDYGYTF. CDR3 DNA: TGTGCCAGCCGGGGAATGGGAGACTATGGCTACACCTTC.

This clone was observed a few times. With a much larger clone just one base away, this may be a read error. This sample includes further DNA sequences coding for the same CDR3. The chain joins TRBV6-6 to TRBJ1-1, with a possible D match to TRBD1 (5 bases). V was clipped by 8 bases and J by 1 base, with 23 bases between them. This CDR3 region has 17 residues. Germline V lookup: CDR1 MNHNY, CDR2 SVGAGI (reference sequence). CDR3 sequence reads: CASCPGTGWAGNTEAFF. CDR3 DNA sequence: TGTGCCAGCTGTCCCGGGACTGGGTGGGCGGGGAACACTGAAGCTTTCTTT.

The chain couples TRBV28 to TRBJ2-3; TRBD2 is a possible D gene (6 bases). The CDR3 totals 16 residues. Trimming shortened V by 8 bases and J by 6 bases, and 24 bases separated the two germline ends. The germline V gene has CDR1 MDHEN and CDR2 SYDVKM. The CDR3 bases are TGTGCCAGCGGTTCCTCTCTAGCGCCCGGGTTGGATACGCAGTATTTT. This translates into CASGSSLAPGLDTQYF.

This clone was picked up a small number of times. The chain carries TRBV29-1 and TRBJ1-1, with D perhaps TRBD1 (6 bases). This CDR3 spans 10 amino acids. CDR1 is SQVTM, CDR2 ANQGSEA, per germline. V lost 8 bases and J 10 bases, leaving 14 bases between the germline ends. The CDR3 spells CSYTGHRAFF. DNA for the CDR3: TGCAGCTACACAGGGCATAGAGCTTTCTTT. The variable domain in full, completed from reference TRBV29-1 and TRBJ1-1, reads SAVISQKPSRDICQRGTSLTIQCQVDSQVTMMFWYRQQPGQSLTLIATANQGSEATYESGFVIDKFPISRPNLTFSTLTVSNMSPEDSSIYLCSYTGHRAFFGQGTRLTVV.

This clone was found a few times. V gene TRBV27 combines with J gene TRBJ1-4, with TRBD1 matching 10 bases. CDR3 length: 16 amino acids. V shed 8 bases and J 5 bases; nucleotides not matched to a gene: 11. The germline CDR1 and CDR2 sequences are MNHEY and SMNVEV (reference sequence). CDR3 in DNA: TGTGCCAGCGGACAGAGCACGGGACAGGGGAATGAAAAACTGTTTTTT. It codes for CASGQSTGQGNEKLFF.

The genes are TRBV11-2 and TRBJ2-1; D might be TRBD1 (7 bases). Looked up from germline, CDR1 is SGHAT and CDR2 is FQNNGV. The CDR3 extends over 17 amino acids. The V end was cut by 0 bases, the J end by 2 bases, with 14 bases between. The CDR3, as DNA: TGTGCCAGCAGCTTAGAGGGGGGACAGTACCCCTACAATGAGCAGTTCTTC. Protein: CASSLEGGQYPYNEQFF.

V and J are TRBV2 and TRBJ2-2, with 7 bases that match TRBD2. Germline loops: CDR1 SNHLY, CDR2 FYNNEI. V shed 6 bases and J 4 bases; nucleotides not matched to a gene: 5. The CDR3 extends over 14 amino acids. CDR3 nucleotides: TGTGCCAGCAGCTGGCGGGGGAGCACCGGGGAGCTGTTTTTT. Translated: CASSWRGSTGELFF.

This clone appeared once. The CDR3 DNA is TGTGCCAGTAGTATCCAAAATGAGCAGTTCTTC. It encodes CASSIQNEQFF. The chain has TRBV19 and TRBJ2-1; D is undetermined. The CDR3 loop spans 11 amino acids. Per germline, CDR1 LNHDA and CDR2 SQIVND (reference sequence). Deletions cut 3 bases from V and 7 bases from J, with 4 bases between.

The chain couples TRBV4-1 to TRBJ1-5; a possible D gene is TRBD1 (6 bases). The CDR3 has 14 amino acids. From germline, CDR1 is MGHRA and CDR2 YSYEKL. V dropped 4 bases and J dropped 5 bases, with 12 bases sitting between them. CDR3 region: CASSPPGTHQPQHF. CDR3 DNA: TGCGCCAGCAGCCCACCCGGGACACATCAGCCCCAGCATTTT.

This rearrangement joins TRBV6-5 to TRBJ1-2, with D perhaps TRBD1 (6 bases). Trimming left V 7 bases short and J 2 bases short, with 11 bases between. Germline lookup yields CDR1 MNHEY and CDR2 SVGAGI. CDR3 size: 13 residues. CDR3 sequence reads: CASTPTGNYGYTF. The CDR3, as DNA: TGTGCCAGCACACCAACAGGGAACTATGGCTACACCTTC.

The chain joins TRBV7-2 to TRBJ2-1, with D possibly TRBD2 on 6 matching bases. CDR1 is SGHTA, CDR2 FQGNSA, per germline. The CDR3 sequence is 15 residues long. V lost 2 bases and J 7 bases, leaving 15 bases between the germline ends. CDR3 protein: CASSLFTGLLNEQFF. Here the CDR3 DNA reads TGTGCCAGCAGCTTATTCACGGGACTTTTGAATGAGCAGTTCTTC.

This clone came up a few times. CDR3 sequence: CASSLPGLALGDEQFF. CDR3 coding DNA: TGTGCCAGCAGTTTACCGGGACTAGCGCTAGGGGATGAGCAGTTCTTC. This chain uses TRBV6-6 with TRBJ2-1; 10 nucleotides align to TRBD2. The V segment lost 4 bases and the J segment 8 bases; nucleotides outside the gene matches: 11. CDR3 length: 16 residues. Germline V gene data show CDR1 as MNHNY and CDR2 as SVGAGI (reference sequence).

This rearrangement joins TRBV10-3 to TRBJ2-7, with TRBD2 identical over 7 bases. CDR1 is ENHRY and CDR2 is SYGVKD in the germline V gene. Unmatched junction bases numbered 13, after V lost 4 bases and J lost 7 bases. CDR3 length equals 15 residues. The CDR3 protein is CAISGNGLGVGEQYF. The DNA of the CDR3 is TGTGCCATCAGTGGTAACGGACTAGGAGTAGGTGAGCAGTACTTC.

This clone appeared a single time. The rearrangement joins TRBV4-1 to TRBJ2-7, with a possible D match to TRBD2 (5 bases). V was trimmed by 0 bases and J by 7 bases, leaving 13 bases between them. Germline loops: CDR1 MGHRA, CDR2 YSYEKL. The CDR3 consists of 14 residues. The CDR3 nucleotides read TGCGCCAGCAGCCAAGATCCCGGACTGGGGGAGCAGTACTTC. Translating it yields CASSQDPGLGEQYF.

The chain carries TRBV19 and TRBJ2-5, with D perhaps TRBD2 (5 bases). V lost 0 bases and J 5 bases, leaving 10 bases between the germline ends. Germline CDR1 LNHDA, CDR2 SQIVND (reference sequence). The CDR3 is made up of 14 amino acids. The CDR3 region has the DNA TGTGCCAGTAGTATAGATACCGGGGTCGAGACCCAGTACTTC. Translated: CASSIDTGVETQYF.

This chain connects TRBV3-1 (or the pseudogene TRBV3-2) to TRBJ2-3, with D unclear. The V gene's germline CDR1 is LGHDT and CDR2 YNNKEL (reference sequence). The CDR3 totals 13 residues. V lost 4 bases and J 1 base, leaving 6 bases between the germline ends. In DNA form, the CDR3 reads TGTGCCAGCAGCCTTCCAGGCACAGATACGCAGTATTTT. The encoded protein is CASSLPGTDTQYF.

The chain carries TRBV5-1 and TRBJ2-3; 8 positions agree with TRBD2. CDR3 length: 14 amino acids. Germline V gives CDR1 SGHRS, CDR2 YFSETQ. The V segment lost 3 bases and the J segment 6 bases; nucleotides outside the gene matches: 6. The CDR3 spells CASSSGLAVDTQYF. CDR3 bases: TGCGCCAGCAGCTCAGGACTAGCAGTCGATACGCAGTATTTT.

The chain recombines TRBV28 with TRBJ2-2, with D possibly TRBD2 on 6 matching bases. V lost 7 bases and J 7 bases, leaving 13 bases between the germline ends. The CDR3 spans 13 residues. CDR1 and CDR2 (germline): MDHEN, SYDVKM. The CDR3, as DNA: TGTGCCAGCAAGATAGGAGGGCTCGGGGAGCTGTTTTTT. This sequence encodes CASKIGGLGELFF.

This rearrangement joins TRBV6-6 to TRBJ2-7; 10 nucleotides line up with TRBD1. The CDR3 consists of 18 residues. V shed 5 bases and J 5 bases; nucleotides not matched to a gene: 18. The germline V gene encodes CDR1 MNHNY and CDR2 SVGAGI (reference sequence). CDR3 sequence: CASSPGQGERVADNEQYF. The DNA for the CDR3 is TGTGCCAGCAGTCCTGGACAGGGGGAAAGAGTGGCAGATAACGAGCAGTACTTC.

In this sample, this clone turned up a few times. The chain links TRBV19 to TRBJ1-1; tentatively, D is TRBD1 (6 bases). Trimming removed 4 bases at V and 1 base at J, with 16 bases between. Germline CDR1 LNHDA, CDR2 SQIVND (reference sequence). This CDR3 is 16 amino acids long. CDR3 region: CASSKGSRGANTEAFF. For the CDR3, the DNA is TGTGCCAGTAGTAAGGGGTCCCGGGGGGCGAACACTGAAGCTTTCTTT.

The chain is built from TRBV5-6 and TRBJ2-7; D is uncertain. Germline CDR1 is SGHDT and CDR2 is YYEEEE. V gave up 0 bases and J gave up 2 bases, with 6 bases separating them. This CDR3 region has 13 residues. CDR3 protein: CASSLDSPYEQYF. Written as DNA, the CDR3 is TGTGCCAGCAGCTTGGACTCTCCCTACGAGCAGTACTTC.